What follows is one T cell receptor (beta chain) and its context. Its antigen is still unknown. A much larger clone differs from this one at a single base, so this may be a read error. This sample was taken from a study of Graves' ophthalmopathy and Graves' hyperthyroidism. Study-level points and caveats: Most thyroid clonotypes with frequency above 0.001 were detected in blood too. A model of 13 signatures distinguished ophthalmopathy from stable hyperthyroidism at about 86% sensitivity and nearly 82% specificity.

Uncontrolled infections, pregnancy, lactation or other autoimmune diseases led to patient exclusion. Diagnosis relied on clinical symptoms, serum thyroxine, TRAb, thyroid ultrasound and orbital computed tomography. RNA transcripts yielded amplified TCR beta CDR3 regions. Amplification began with first-round RT-PCR using HTBI primers, then second-round multiplex PCR was performed. TCRdb used MiXCR to reprocess the multiplex PCR reads, holding one entry per CDR3 protein. The repertoire holds roughly 700,000 distinct CDR3 sequences, with 35% to 50% as singletons. The germline gives CDR1 LNHNV, CDR2 YYDKDF (reference sequence). Deletions cut 3 bases from V and 5 bases from J, with 16 bases between. The CDR3 contains 15 residues.

This chain joins TRBV15 and TRBJ2-5; D gene uncertain. The origin of this receptor is an adult man with Graves' ophthalmopathy. Sequencing was done on a sample of peripheral blood. The CDR3, as DNA: TGTGCCACCAGCAGTGATCTGGCGGCCGCGGAGACCCAGTACTTC. It translates to CATSSDLAAAETQYF.